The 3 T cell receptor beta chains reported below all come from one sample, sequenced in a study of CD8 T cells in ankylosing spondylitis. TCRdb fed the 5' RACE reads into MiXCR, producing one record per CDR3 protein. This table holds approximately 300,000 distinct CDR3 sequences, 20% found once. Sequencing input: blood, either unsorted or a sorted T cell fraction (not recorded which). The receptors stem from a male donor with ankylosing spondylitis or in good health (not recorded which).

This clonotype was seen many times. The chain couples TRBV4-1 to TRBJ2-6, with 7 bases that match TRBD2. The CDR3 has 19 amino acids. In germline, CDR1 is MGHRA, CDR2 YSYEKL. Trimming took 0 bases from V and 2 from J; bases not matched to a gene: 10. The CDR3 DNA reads TGCGCCAGCAGCCAAGATGGGGGGGTATCAACTCCTGGGGCCAACGTCCTGACTTTC. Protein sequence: CASSQDGGVSTPGANVLTF.

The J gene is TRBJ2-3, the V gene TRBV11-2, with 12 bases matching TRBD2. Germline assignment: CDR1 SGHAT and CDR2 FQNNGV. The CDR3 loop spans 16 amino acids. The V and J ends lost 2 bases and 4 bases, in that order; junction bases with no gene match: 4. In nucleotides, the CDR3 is TGTGCCAGCAGCTTAAGGACTAGCGGGGAAGCAGATACGCAGTATTTT. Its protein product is CASSLRTSGEADTQYF.

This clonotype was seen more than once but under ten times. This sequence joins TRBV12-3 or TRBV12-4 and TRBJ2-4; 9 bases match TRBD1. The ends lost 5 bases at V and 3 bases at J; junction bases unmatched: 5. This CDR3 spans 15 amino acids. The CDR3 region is CASSDRGTNKNIQYF. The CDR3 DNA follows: TGTGCCAGCAGTGACAGGGGGACTAACAAAAACATTCAGTACTTC.